Here is one TCR beta chain with its context. Its antigen is not identified. The CDR3 has 16 residues. The germline V and J ends were trimmed by 4 bases and 3 bases, with 20 bases remaining between them. CDR1 is SGHRS, CDR2 YFSETQ, per germline. This record belongs to a study of T cell responses to AZD1222 COVID-19 vaccine. Some clones are missing from TCRdb's copy, which holds only in-frame ones; the method was immunoSEQ multiplex PCR. The repertoire consists of approximately 190,000 clones, with roughly 88% occurring once and the leading ten covering roughly 0.98%. Study results and caveats: AZD1222 recipients seropositive at baseline numbered only five to seven.

The sample here was peripheral blood, taken on day 0 of AZD1222 vaccination. This TCR was sampled from an adult in good health. The chain combines TRBV5-1 with TRBJ2-7; D is possibly TRBD2 (6 bases). CDR3 region: CASSIDISGVGYEQYF. The CDR3 nucleotides read TGCGCCAGCAGCATTGACATCTCGGGAGTAGGCTACGAGCAGTACTTC.